Described below is a single T cell receptor (beta chain) sequence and its context. Its specificity is not known. In germline, CDR1 is MGHRA, CDR2 YSYEKL. With 1 base removed from V and 3 bases from J, the gap between germline ends came to 15 bases. The CDR3 runs 16 residues. Only in-frame clones appear in the TCRdb table, and some are missing; sequencing was by immunoSEQ multiplex PCR. The repertoire holds about 2 million clones, with roughly 94% as singletons. This specimen belongs to a study of shared clonotypes between healthy human individuals. Study conclusions and caveats: Sequencing depth was expected to affect clonotype sharing among donors.

Terminally differentiated effector memory CD45RA+ cells were left out of the naive CD8 fraction, which was CD45RO-negative and positively selected for CCR7. None of the donors, who were healthy HIV-negative adults, had recently had acute infections or vaccinations. The chain joins TRBV4-1 to TRBJ1-2; D is undetermined. This clonotype originated in a man younger than 35 in good health. Input material: naive CD8+ T cells sorted from blood. The CDR3 coding sequence is TGCGCCAGCAGCCAAGTAAGCGGGGTTGTGGACTATGGCTACACCTTC. Translated, it gives CASSQVSGVVDYGYTF.